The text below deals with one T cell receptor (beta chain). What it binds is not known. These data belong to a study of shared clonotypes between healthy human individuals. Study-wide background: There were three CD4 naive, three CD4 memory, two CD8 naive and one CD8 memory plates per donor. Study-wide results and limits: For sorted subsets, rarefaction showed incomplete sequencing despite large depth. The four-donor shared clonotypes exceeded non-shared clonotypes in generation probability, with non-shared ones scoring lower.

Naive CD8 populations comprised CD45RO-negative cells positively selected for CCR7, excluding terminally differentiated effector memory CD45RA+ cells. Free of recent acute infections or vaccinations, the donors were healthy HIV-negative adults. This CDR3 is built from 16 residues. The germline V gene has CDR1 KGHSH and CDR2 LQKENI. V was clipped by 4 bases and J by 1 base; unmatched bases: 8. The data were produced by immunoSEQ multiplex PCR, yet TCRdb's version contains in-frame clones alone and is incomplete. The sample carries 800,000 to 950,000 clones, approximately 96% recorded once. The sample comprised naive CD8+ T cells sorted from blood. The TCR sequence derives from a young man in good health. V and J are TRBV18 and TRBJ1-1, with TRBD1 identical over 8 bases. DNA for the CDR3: TGTGCCAGCTCACTAGTCGCGGACAGGGAGAACACTGAAGCTTTCTTT. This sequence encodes CASSLVADRENTEAFF.